This TCR beta chain was identified in a study of blood T cells in healthy people across ages. Healthy Caucasian individuals from Russia aged 6 to 90 were enrolled as donors. This clonotype appeared a few times. What it binds is not known. Losses at the gene ends were 1 base for V and 6 bases for J; bases not matched to a gene: 5. There are 16 residues in the CDR3. CDR1 and CDR2 from the germline V gene are LGHDT and YNNKEL (reference sequence). Alongside a J-beta primer mix, a sample-barcoded 5' primer served in a second PCR lasting about 6 to 11 cycles. TCRdb re-called the 5' RACE reads through MiXCR, storing one row per CDR3 protein. The profile covers around 990,000 distinct CDR3 sequences, with approximately 25% appearing a single time and less than 0.85% taken by the ten largest. Study-level findings and limits: Observed TCR beta diversity showed a strong correlation with the percentage of naive T cells as measured by flow cytometry.

The sample was also reused in another study, on T cells of mothers and their children.

The TCR sequence derives from a girl aged 2 to 9 in good health. V gene TRBV3-1 combines with J gene TRBJ2-1, with 11 bases that match TRBD2. The sample taken for sequencing was blood. The CDR3 reads CASSQGTSGSVNEQFF. As DNA, the CDR3 is TGTGCCAGCAGCCAAGGTACTAGCGGGAGTGTCAATGAGCAGTTCTTC.